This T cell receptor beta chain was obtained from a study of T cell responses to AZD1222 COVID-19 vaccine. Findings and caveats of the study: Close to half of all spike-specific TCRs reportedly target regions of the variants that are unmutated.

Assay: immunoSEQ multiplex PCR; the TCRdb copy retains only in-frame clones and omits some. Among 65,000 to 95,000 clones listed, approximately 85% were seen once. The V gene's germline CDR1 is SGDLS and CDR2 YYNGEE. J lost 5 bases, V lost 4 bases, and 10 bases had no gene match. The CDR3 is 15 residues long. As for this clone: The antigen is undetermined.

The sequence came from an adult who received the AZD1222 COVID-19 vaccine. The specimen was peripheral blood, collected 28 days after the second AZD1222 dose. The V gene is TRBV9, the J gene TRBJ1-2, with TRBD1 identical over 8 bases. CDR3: CASSIGQGNVYGYTF. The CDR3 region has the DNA TGTGCCAGCAGCATTGGACAGGGAAACGTTTATGGCTACACCTTC.